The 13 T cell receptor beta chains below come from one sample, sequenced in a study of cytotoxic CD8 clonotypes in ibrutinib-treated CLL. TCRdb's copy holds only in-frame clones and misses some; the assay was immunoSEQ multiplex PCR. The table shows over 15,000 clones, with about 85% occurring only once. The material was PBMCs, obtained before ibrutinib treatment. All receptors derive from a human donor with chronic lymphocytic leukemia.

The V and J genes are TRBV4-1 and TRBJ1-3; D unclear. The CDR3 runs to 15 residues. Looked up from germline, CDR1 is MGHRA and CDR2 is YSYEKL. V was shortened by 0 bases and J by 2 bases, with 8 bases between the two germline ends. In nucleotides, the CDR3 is TGCGCCAGCAGCCAAGATCGAGGGCCTGGAAACACCATATATTTT. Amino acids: CASSQDRGPGNTIYF.

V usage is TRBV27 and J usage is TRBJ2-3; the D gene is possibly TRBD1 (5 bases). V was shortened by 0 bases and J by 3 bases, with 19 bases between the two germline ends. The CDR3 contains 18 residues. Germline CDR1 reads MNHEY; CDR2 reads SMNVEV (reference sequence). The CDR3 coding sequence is TGTGCCAGCAGTTTATCCGCTCCAGGGTTTATTGGGACAGATACGCAGTATTTT. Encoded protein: CASSLSAPGFIGTDTQYF.

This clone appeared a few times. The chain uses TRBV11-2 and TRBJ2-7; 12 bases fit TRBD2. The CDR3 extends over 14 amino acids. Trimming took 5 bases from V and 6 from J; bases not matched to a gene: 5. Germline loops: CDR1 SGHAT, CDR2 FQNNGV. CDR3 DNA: TGTGCCAGCAGCCTTGGACTAGCGGGGCGCGAGCAGTACTTC. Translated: CASSLGLAGREQYF.

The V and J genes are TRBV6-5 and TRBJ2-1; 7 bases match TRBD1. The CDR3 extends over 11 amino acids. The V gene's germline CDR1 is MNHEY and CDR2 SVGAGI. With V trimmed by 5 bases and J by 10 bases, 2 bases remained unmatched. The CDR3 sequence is CASSRDSEQFF. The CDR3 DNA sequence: TGTGCCAGCAGTAGGGACAGCGAGCAGTTCTTC.

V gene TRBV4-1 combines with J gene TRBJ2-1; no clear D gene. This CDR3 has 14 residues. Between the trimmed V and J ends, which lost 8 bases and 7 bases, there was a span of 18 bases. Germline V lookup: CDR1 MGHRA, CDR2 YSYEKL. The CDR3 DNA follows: TGCGCCAGCCTGACGATCTCCTATGGGAATGAGCAGTTCTTC. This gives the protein CASLTISYGNEQFF.

CDR3 in amino acids: CASSPQLGSPSDTQYF. The CDR3 DNA reads as TGTGCCAGCAGCCCCCAGCTAGGCTCGCCGTCCGATACGCAGTATTTT. The chain employs TRBV7-9 and TRBJ2-3; D not resolved. Germline CDR1 SEHNR, CDR2 FQNEAQ (reference sequence). The CDR3 totals 16 residues. V was clipped by 5 bases and J by 6 bases, with 21 bases between them.

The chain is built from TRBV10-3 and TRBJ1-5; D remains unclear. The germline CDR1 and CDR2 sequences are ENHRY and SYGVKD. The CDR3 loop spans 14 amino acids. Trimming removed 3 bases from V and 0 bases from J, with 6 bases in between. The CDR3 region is CAISDDGSNQPQHF. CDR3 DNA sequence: TGTGCCATCAGTGACGACGGTAGCAATCAGCCCCAGCATTTT.

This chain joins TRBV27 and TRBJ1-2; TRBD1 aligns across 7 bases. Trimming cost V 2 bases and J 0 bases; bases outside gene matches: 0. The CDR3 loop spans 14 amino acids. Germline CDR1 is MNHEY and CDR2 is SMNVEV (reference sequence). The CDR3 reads CASSLTGANYGYTF. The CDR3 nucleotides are TGTGCCAGCAGTTTAACAGGGGCTAACTATGGCTACACCTTC.

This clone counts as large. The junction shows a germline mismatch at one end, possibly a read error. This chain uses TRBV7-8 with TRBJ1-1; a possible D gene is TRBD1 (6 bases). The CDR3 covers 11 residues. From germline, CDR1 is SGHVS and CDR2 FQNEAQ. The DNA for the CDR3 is TGTGCGAGCAAGGGGGGAACTGAAGCTTTCTTT. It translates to CASKGGTEAFF.

The CDR3 loop is CASSIDQGQGASNQPQHF. CDR3 bases: TGTGCCAGTAGTATAGATCAGGGACAGGGGGCTTCCAATCAGCCCCAGCATTTT. The chain uses TRBV19 and TRBJ1-5; 12 nucleotides line up with TRBD1. CDR3 length: 18 residues. The germline CDR1 and CDR2 sequences are LNHDA and SQIVND (reference sequence). The V gene end was trimmed by 0 bases and the J gene end by 3 bases; junction bases not matched to a gene: 6.

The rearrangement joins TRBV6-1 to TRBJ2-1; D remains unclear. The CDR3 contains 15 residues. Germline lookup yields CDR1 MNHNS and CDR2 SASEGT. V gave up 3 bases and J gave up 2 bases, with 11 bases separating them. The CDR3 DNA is TGTGCCAGCAGTGATAGGACGTCAGCCTACAATGAGCAGTTCTTC. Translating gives CASSDRTSAYNEQFF.

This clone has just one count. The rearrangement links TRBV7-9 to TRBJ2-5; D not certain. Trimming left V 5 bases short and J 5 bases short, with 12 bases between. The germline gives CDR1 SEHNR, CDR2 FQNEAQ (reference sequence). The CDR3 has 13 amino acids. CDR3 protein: CASSPIGRETQYF. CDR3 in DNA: TGTGCCAGCAGCCCTATCGGGCGGGAGACCCAGTACTTC.

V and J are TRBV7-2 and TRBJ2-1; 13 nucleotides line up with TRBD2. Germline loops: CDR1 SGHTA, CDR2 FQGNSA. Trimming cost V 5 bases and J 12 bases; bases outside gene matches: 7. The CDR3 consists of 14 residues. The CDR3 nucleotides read TGTGCCAGCAGCCTATCCGGGACTAGCGGGGTGCAGTTCTTC. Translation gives CASSLSGTSGVQFF.